Reported below is one T cell receptor (beta chain). This table comes from immunoSEQ multiplex PCR, and its TCRdb copy is limited to in-frame clones, with some not included. The table lists 200,000 to 300,000 clones, approximately 85% of them singletons. The data originate from a study of blood T cell repertoires in COVID-19. Germline V CDR1 and CDR2: SGHTS, YDEGEE. V lost 4 bases and J lost 7; bases outside the gene matches: 3. CDR3 length equals 13 residues. The genes are TRBV5-8 and TRBJ2-1, with 9 bases fitting TRBD1. What was sequenced was peripheral blood. The receptor was derived from a man aged 80 or over with acute or convalescent COVID-19. CDR3 sequence (DNA): TGTGCCAGCAGCCCCGGGACAGGGAATGAGCAGTTCTTC. Its protein is CASSPGTGNEQFF.